This is a list of T cell receptor beta chains from one sample in a study of brain metastases from non-small cell lung cancer. Libraries were prepared by immunoSEQ multiplex PCR; TCRdb keeps only in-frame clonotypes and omits some of them. The sample records fewer than 2,500 clones, over 65% being singletons. The source material was primary lung tumor tissue. Receptor source: a donor older than 35 with non-small cell lung cancer. Both conserved end residues are part of each CDR3. The order of the fields is clone size, D gene, J gene, V gene, CDR3 DNA, CDR3 protein. A D gene is named only where the DNA matches it firmly. Size is omitted from some rows. Given values are once, few, many or a class for expanded clones.

size: NA; D: TRBD1; J: TRBJ2-2; V: TRBV5-6; DNA: TGTGCCAGCAGCCGCCAGGGGGCAATGTACACCGGGGAGCTGTTTTTT; CDR3: CASSRQGAMYTGELFF
size: NA; D: TRBD1; J: TRBJ1-1; V: TRBV5-1; DNA: TGCGCCAGCAGCCCTCGACAGGGGATGGGCACTGAAGCTTTCTTT; CDR3: CASSPRQGMGTEAFF
size: once; D: TRBD1; J: TRBJ2-1; V: TRBV6-1; DNA: TGTGCCAGCAGTGAAGCGGGACAGTTTTACAATGAGCAGTTCTTC; CDR3: CASSEAGQFYNEQFF
size: NA; D: NA; J: TRBJ2-5; V: TRBV11-1; DNA: TGTGCCAACAGCCCGAGAGCTACCCAAGAGGCCCAGTACTTC; CDR3: CANSPRATQEAQYF
size: NA; D: NA; J: TRBJ1-5; V: TRBV6-2/TRBV6-3; DNA: TGTGCCAGCAGCTTTCCGGGACGCCGTAGCAATCAGCCCCAGCATTTT; CDR3: CASSFPGRRSNQPQHF
size: NA; D: TRBD1; J: TRBJ1-4; V: TRBV2; DNA: TGTGCCAGCAGAACAGGGGCGGTTAATGAAAAACTGTTTTTT; CDR3: CASRTGAVNEKLFF
size: NA; D: NA; J: TRBJ2-5; V: TRBV21-1; DNA: TGTGCCAGCAGCAAAGTCGGGGTTCAAGAGACCCAGTACTTC; CDR3: CASSKVGVQETQYF
size: once; D: TRBD1; J: TRBJ2-1; V: TRBV6-5; DNA: TGTGCCAGCTTCCGGACAGGGGGCAATGAGCAGTTCTTC; CDR3: CASFRTGGNEQFF
size: NA; D: NA; J: TRBJ1-1; V: TRBV19; DNA: TGTGCCAGTAGAAGACAGCTCTCTAACACTGAAGCTTTCTTT; CDR3: CASRRQLSNTEAFF
size: once; D: TRBD1; J: TRBJ1-1; V: TRBV4-3; DNA: TGCGCCAGCAGCTACTCCCGGACAGGAGGGGGGACAGCCACTGAAGCTTTCTTT; CDR3: CASSYSRTGGGTATEAFF
size: NA; D: NA; J: TRBJ2-1; V: TRBV25-1; DNA: TGTGCCAGCAGTGGATCAGGGGAGCAGTTCTTC; CDR3: CASSGSGEQFF
size: NA; D: NA; J: TRBJ2-3; V: TRBV2; DNA: TGTGCCAGCAGTCGGGACTCCGGAGCTGGCACAGATACGCAGTATTTT; CDR3: CASSRDSGAGTDTQYF
size: NA; D: NA; J: TRBJ1-1; V: TRBV7-6; DNA: TGTGCCAGCAGCTTTGTAAACAGGGTCAACACTGAAGCTTTCTTT; CDR3: CASSFVNRVNTEAFF
size: NA; D: NA; J: TRBJ1-3; V: TRBV25-1; DNA: TGTGCCAGCAGTGAATATAGGGTCGGGGGAGCTGGAAACACCATATATTTT; CDR3: CASSEYRVGGAGNTIYF
size: NA; D: NA; J: TRBJ1-1; V: TRBV6-2/TRBV6-3; DNA: TGTGCCAGCAGTTACCTCCCTATCACTGAAGCTTTCTTT; CDR3: CASSYLPITEAFF
size: NA; D: NA; J: TRBJ1-6; V: TRBV5-6; DNA: TGTGCCAGCAGCTTGTTACAGGGAGGCTCACCCCTCCACTTT; CDR3: CASSLLQGGSPLHF
size: NA; D: TRBD1; J: TRBJ2-7; V: TRBV5-4; DNA: TGTGCTAGCAGCTTGGACAGGGGCCAGGAGCAGTACTTC; CDR3: CASSLDRGQEQYF
size: once; D: NA; J: TRBJ1-2; V: TRBV25-1; DNA: TGTGCCAGCAGTGAGGGGCCGATCTATGGCTACACCTTC; CDR3: CASSEGPIYGYTF